The rows below give T cell receptor beta chains drawn from one sample of a study of CDR3 diversity in severe acne. Each CDR3 protein is one row after TCRdb ran MiXCR on the PCR reads. The sample lists 100,000 or so distinct CDR3 sequences; roughly half were seen once. The sequencing sample was made of blood. Receptors were obtained from a male donor with acne. Both conserved end residues are part of each CDR3. Fields, in order: clone size, V gene, J gene, D gene, CDR3 protein, CDR3 DNA. D genes are given only for firm matches. Clone size is shown for a subset of rows, as once, few, many or a class of expanded clone.

>few|TRBV25-1|TRBJ1-2|-
CASSETDYGYTF
TGTGCCAGCAGTGAGACAGACTATGGCTACACCTTC
>-|TRBV6-7|TRBJ2-5|TRBD2
CASSRTSGNLQETQYF
TGTGCCAGCAGCCGGACTAGCGGGAATCTGCAAGAGACCCAGTACTTC
>few|TRBV3-1|TRBJ1-6|-
CASSPRGPNSPLHF
TGTGCCAGCAGCCCCAGGGGCCCCAATTCACCCCTCCACTTT
>few|TRBV24-1|TRBJ2-7|TRBD2
CATGYGGLAGTYEQYF
TGTGCCACCGGATACGGGGGCCTAGCGGGAACCTACGAGCAGTACTTC
>many|TRBV19|TRBJ1-3|-
CASSEGTGNTIYF
TGTGCCAGTTCCGAGGGAACGGGAAACACCATATATTTT
>-|TRBV7-9|TRBJ1-4|TRBD1
CASSERDREKLFF
TGTGCCAGCAGCGAAAGGGACAGAGAAAAACTGTTTTTT
>-|TRBV19|TRBJ2-1|TRBD2
CASMPTSGYNEQFF
TGTGCCAGTATGCCGACTAGCGGTTACAATGAGCAGTTCTTC
>-|TRBV7-9|TRBJ1-1|-
CAIPRGFSNTEAFF
TGTGCTATACCGCGGGGGTTCTCGAACACTGAAGCTTTCTTT
>many|TRBV20-1|TRBJ2-5|TRBD1
CSARAASGGRETQYF
TGCAGTGCTAGGGCCGCGTCAGGGGGTCGGGAGACCCAGTACTTC
>-|TRBV7-2|TRBJ2-1|-
CASSFNLVLAF
TGTGCCAGCAGCTTCAACCTCGTCCTCGCATTC
>-|TRBV10-2|TRBJ2-2|TRBD2
CAGSGLADSGELFF
TGCGCCGGGTCGGGACTAGCGGATTCCGGGGAGCTGTTTTTT
>-|TRBV4-2|TRBJ2-1|-
CAGSQLAHSSYNEQFF
TGTGCCGGCAGCCAACTAGCCCATTCCTCCTACAATGAGCAGTTCTTC
>-|TRBV20-1|TRBJ2-5|TRBD2
CSASGTSGETQYF
TGCAGTGCTAGCGGGACTAGCGGGGAGACCCAGTACTTC
>-|TRBV6-2/TRBV6-3|TRBJ2-2|TRBD1
CASSLQGASTGELFF
TGTGCCAGCAGTCTCCAGGGGGCGAGCACCGGGGAGCTGTTTTTT
>many|TRBV19|TRBJ2-7|TRBD2
CASGRLAGAPYEQYF
TGTGCCAGTGGTAGACTAGCGGGAGCCCCCTACGAGCAGTACTTC
>medium-sized|TRBV15|TRBJ2-7|TRBD2
CATESGGASYEQYF
TGTGCCACCGAGTCGGGGGGGGCTTCCTACGAGCAGTACTTC
>-|TRBV12-3/TRBV12-4|TRBJ1-5|-
CASSLDSSNQPQHF
TGTGCCAGCAGTTTGGACAGCAGCAATCAGCCCCAGCATTTT
>-|TRBV20-1|TRBJ2-5|-
CSDATLRRKETQYF
TGCAGTGATGCTACCCTCCGGCGGAAAGAGACCCAGTACTTC
>-|TRBV10-2|TRBJ2-7|-
CASSYRDGPYEQYF
TGTGCCAGCAGTTACCGGGACGGACCCTACGAGCAGTACTTC
>-|TRBV2|TRBJ2-7|TRBD1
CASTGQGRHEQYF
TGTGCCAGCACGGGACAGGGAAGGCACGAGCAGTACTTC
>-|TRBV20-1|TRBJ1-2|-
CSARGMVYGYTF
TGCAGTGCTAGAGGGATGGTCTATGGCTACACCTTC
>-|TRBV9|TRBJ1-2|-
CASSVYGRSGYTF
TGTGCCAGCAGCGTGTACGGACGATCTGGCTACACCTTC
>-|TRBV28|TRBJ1-2|-
CASRRSSGTTYTF
TGTGCCAGCCGCCGATCTAGCGGGACGACCTACACCTTC
>-|TRBV30|TRBJ2-2|-
CAWRGIGELFF
TGTGCCTGGAGAGGGATCGGGGAGCTGTTTTTT
>once|TRBV25-1|TRBJ1-5|-
CASSPGNSNQPQHF
TGTGCCAGCAGTCCAGGGAATAGCAATCAGCCCCAGCATTTT
>once|TRBV7-8|TRBJ1-3|TRBD1
CASTRTGTGTPLDGNTIYF
TGTGCCAGCACCAGAACCGGGACAGGGACCCCTTTGGATGGAAACACCATATATTTT
>-|TRBV7-8|TRBJ2-6|-
CASSLVSAMGGAGANVLTF
TGTGCCAGCAGCTTAGTAAGCGCCATGGGAGGTGCTGGGGCCAACGTCCTGACTTTC
>once|TRBV19|TRBJ1-1|-
CASSMSFTLNTEAFF
TGTGCCAGTAGTATGTCTTTTACTCTGAACACTGAAGCTTTCTTT
>-|TRBV4-1|TRBJ1-2|-
CASSQDGVRASYGYTF
TGCGCCAGCAGCCAAGACGGGGTTCGCGCCTCCTATGGCTACACCTTC
>-|TRBV7-2|TRBJ2-7|-
CASSTAVGEQYF
TGTGCCAGCAGCACCGCCGTGGGCGAGCAGTACTTC
>-|TRBV7-6|TRBJ1-4|-
CASSPSGGEKLFF
TGTGCCAGCAGCCCCTCCGGGGGTGAAAAACTGTTTTTT
>many|TRBV5-1|TRBJ2-3|TRBD2
CASSLRLAGSLDTQYF
TGCGCCAGCAGCTTGAGGCTAGCGGGATCCCTAGATACGCAGTATTTT
>-|TRBV20-1|TRBJ1-2|TRBD1
CSAEGQGSYGYTF
TGCAGTGCCGAGGGACAGGGGTCCTATGGCTACACCTTC
>-|TRBV15|TRBJ2-7|-
CATSRTGAPYEQYF
TGTGCCACCAGCAGGACAGGAGCACCCTACGAGCAGTACTTC
>-|TRBV7-2|TRBJ2-1|TRBD2
CASSLEGRGSGSSYNEQFF
TGTGCCAGCAGCTTAGAGGGGCGGGGTAGCGGGAGCTCCTACAATGAGCAGTTCTTC
>-|TRBV12-3/TRBV12-4|TRBJ2-3|-
CASRPQGDTQYF
TGTGCCAGCAGACCACAGGGCGATACGCAGTATTTT
>-|TRBV11-1|TRBJ1-2|TRBD1
CASSLSGATGGDGYTF
TGTGCCAGCAGCTTATCGGGGGCGACAGGGGGCGACGGCTACACCTTC
>-|TRBV6-2/TRBV6-3|TRBJ2-7|-
CASKFGRGYEQYF
TGTGCCAGCAAATTCGGACGTGGCTACGAGCAGTACTTC
>-|TRBV11-2|TRBJ2-2|TRBD1
CASSFPGTANTGELFF
TGTGCCAGCAGCTTCCCAGGGACAGCGAACACCGGGGAGCTGTTTTTT
>once|TRBV7-2|TRBJ2-1|TRBD2
CASSLEGRGSGSLYGEQFF
TGTGCCAGCAGCTTAGAGGGGCGGGGTAGCGGGAGTCTCTACGGTGAGCAGTTCTTC
>-|TRBV25-1|TRBJ1-4|-
CASSYPTGPRDEKLFF
TGTGCCAGCAGTTACCCAACAGGGCCGAGGGATGAAAAACTGTTTTTT
>few|TRBV9|TRBJ2-5|-
CASSVGGETQYF
TGTGCCAGCAGCGTAGGTGGAGAGACCCAGTACTTC
>many|TRBV5-1|TRBJ2-6|TRBD2
CASLSGRATGANVLTF
TGCGCCAGCCTCAGCGGGAGGGCGACCGGGGCCAACGTCCTGACTTTC
>-|TRBV24-1|TRBJ2-2|-
CATSVSRRDINTGELFF
TGTGCCACCAGTGTCTCGCGCCGGGACATCAACACCGGGGAGCTGTTTTTT
>-|TRBV5-1|TRBJ1-1|-
CASSLLDRTYAEAFF
TGCGCCAGCAGCTTGTTGGACAGAACATACGCTGAAGCTTTCTTT
>medium-sized|TRBV20-1|TRBJ2-1|-
CSARDFVGSGDNEQFF
TGCAGTGCTAGAGATTTTGTGGGCTCCGGGGACAATGAGCAGTTCTTC
>many|TRBV7-2|TRBJ2-7|-
CASSFAQSEQYF
TGTGCCAGCAGCTTCGCGCAATCCGAGCAGTACTTC